This T cell receptor (beta chain) was retrieved from a study of blood T cell repertoires in COVID-19. Study-level background: Two negative PCRs, clearance, or symptom resolution were required of recovered Cohort 3 donors. Sites across the United States, Italy and Spain contributed samples from acute and convalescent COVID-19.

Original methodology: Estimation of nucleated cell counts relied on the amplification of reference gene primers. Clones were sequenced by immunoSEQ multiplex PCR, and TCRdb holds only the in-frame ones, with some missing. V and J calls and clone size are copied from that table; D and trimming were computed from the DNA. This sample has some 300,000 clones, with more than 75% found just once. V dropped 2 bases and J dropped 7 bases, with 15 bases sitting between them. CDR3 length equals 14 residues. Germline CDR1 and CDR2: MNHEY and SVGEGT. Categorization into cohorts depended on clinical history that participants reported.

The chain has TRBV6-2 or TRBV6-3 and TRBJ2-7, with a weak D call TRBD2 (6 bases). The receptor was isolated from a woman aged 60-70 years in a cohort exposed to, infected with or recovered from COVID-19 (not recorded which). The sample comprised PBMCs or T cells enriched from blood (not recorded which). The CDR3 spells CASSYRHPGGEQYF. CDR3 nucleotides: TGTGCCAGCAGTTACCGACACCCCGGGGGAGAGCAGTACTTC.